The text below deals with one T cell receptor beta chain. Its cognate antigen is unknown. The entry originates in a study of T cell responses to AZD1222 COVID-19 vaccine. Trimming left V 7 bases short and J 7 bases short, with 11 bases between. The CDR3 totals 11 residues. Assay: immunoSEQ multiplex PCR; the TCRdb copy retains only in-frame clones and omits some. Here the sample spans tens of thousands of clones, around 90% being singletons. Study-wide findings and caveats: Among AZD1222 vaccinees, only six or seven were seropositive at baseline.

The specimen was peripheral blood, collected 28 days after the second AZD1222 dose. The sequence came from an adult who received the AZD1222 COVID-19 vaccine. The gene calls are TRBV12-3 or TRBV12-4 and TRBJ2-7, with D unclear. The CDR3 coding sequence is TGTGCCAGCACCCTCTCTGGGGAGCAGTACTTC. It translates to CASTLSGEQYF.